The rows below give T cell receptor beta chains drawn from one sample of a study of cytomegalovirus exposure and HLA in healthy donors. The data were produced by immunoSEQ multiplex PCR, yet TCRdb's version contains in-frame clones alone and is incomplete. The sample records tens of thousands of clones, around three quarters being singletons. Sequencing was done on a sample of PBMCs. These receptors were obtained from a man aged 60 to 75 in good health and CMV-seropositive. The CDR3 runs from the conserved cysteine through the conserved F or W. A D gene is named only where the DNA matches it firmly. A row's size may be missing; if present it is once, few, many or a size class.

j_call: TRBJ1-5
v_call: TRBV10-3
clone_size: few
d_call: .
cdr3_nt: TGTGCCATCAGTGAGGAGGCGATGGGCAATCAGCCCCAGCATTTT
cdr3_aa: CAISEEAMGNQPQHF

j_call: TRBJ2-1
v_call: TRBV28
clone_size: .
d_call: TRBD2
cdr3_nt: TGTGCCAGCAGTTTGACTAGCGGGATTTATGAGCAGTTCTTC
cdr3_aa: CASSLTSGIYEQFF

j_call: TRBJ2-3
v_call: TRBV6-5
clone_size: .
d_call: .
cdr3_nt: TGTGCCAGTCGGGGGATCGGTTATACGCAGTATTTT
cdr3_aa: CASRGIGYTQYF

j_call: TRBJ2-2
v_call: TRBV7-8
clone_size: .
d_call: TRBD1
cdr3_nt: TGTGCCAGCAGTGACCGGGACAGGGTGTCAGCGAACACCGGGGAGCTGTTTTTT
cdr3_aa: CASSDRDRVSANTGELFF

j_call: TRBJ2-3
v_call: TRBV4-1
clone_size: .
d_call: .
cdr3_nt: TGCGCCAGCAGCCAAGCTGAAGGGACTAGCACAGATACGCAGTATTTT
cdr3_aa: CASSQAEGTSTDTQYF

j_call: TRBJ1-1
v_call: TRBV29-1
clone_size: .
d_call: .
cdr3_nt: TGCAGCGTTGTCGGAATGAAGGGTAGGGGGGGCACTGAAGCTTTCTTT
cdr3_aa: CSVVGMKGRGGTEAFF

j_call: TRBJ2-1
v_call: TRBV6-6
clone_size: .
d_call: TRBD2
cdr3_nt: TGTGCCAGCAGTTACTCGGCGGGGGTCATGGGCAATGAGCAGTTCTTC
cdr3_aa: CASSYSAGVMGNEQFF

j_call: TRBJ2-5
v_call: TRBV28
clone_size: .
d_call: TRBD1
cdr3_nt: TGTGCCAGCAGTTTATTGGGGACGGGACAGGGGTGGAAGACCCAGTACTTC
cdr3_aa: CASSLLGTGQGWKTQYF

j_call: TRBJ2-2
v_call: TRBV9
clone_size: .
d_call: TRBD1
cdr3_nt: TGTGCCAGCAGCCCCATTGGGACAGGCGGGGAGCTGTTTTTT
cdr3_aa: CASSPIGTGGELFF

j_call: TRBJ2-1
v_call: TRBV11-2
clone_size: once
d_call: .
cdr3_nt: TGTGCCAGCAGCTTATCTATCCTTTCATCTCCCTACAATGAGCAGTTCTTC
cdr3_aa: CASSLSILSSPYNEQFF

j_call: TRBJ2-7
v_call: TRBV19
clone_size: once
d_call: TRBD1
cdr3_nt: TGTGCCAGTAGTCCGACAGGGGGTGAGCAGTACTTC
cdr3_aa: CASSPTGGEQYF

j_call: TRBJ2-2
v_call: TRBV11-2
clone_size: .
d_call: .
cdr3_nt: TGTGCCAGCAGCTTGAGAGGGCAGCCTTTCACCGGGGAGCTGTTTTTT
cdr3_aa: CASSLRGQPFTGELFF

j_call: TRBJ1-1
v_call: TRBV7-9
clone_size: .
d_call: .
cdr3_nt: TGTGCCAGCAGCTCTGGACACAGCATGAACACTGAAGCTTTCTTT
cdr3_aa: CASSSGHSMNTEAFF

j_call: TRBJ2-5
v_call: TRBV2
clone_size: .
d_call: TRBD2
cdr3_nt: TGTGCCAGCAGGAAAGGACTAGCGAGCGAGACCCAGTACTTC
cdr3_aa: CASRKGLASETQYF

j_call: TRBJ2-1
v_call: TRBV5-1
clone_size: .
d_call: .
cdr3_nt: TGCGCCAGCAGCTTGCTCCAGGAACGGGGACTCGATGAGCAGTTCTTC
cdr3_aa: CASSLLQERGLDEQFF

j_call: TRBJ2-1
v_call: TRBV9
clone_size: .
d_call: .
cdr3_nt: TGTGCCAGCAGCGCGAGCTCCTACAATGAGCAGTTCTTC
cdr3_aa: CASSASSYNEQFF

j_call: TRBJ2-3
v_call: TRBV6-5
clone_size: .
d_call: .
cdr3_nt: TGTGCCAGCGCCGGGGGGCTATTGGATACGCAGTATTTT
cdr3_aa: CASAGGLLDTQYF

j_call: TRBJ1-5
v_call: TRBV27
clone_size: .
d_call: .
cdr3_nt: TGTGCCAGCAGTTTTGAAGGGGTGAGCAATCAGCCCCAGCATTTT
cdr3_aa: CASSFEGVSNQPQHF

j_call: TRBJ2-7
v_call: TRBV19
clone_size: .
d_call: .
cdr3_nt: TGTGCCAGTAGTATAGGGAGCGGATCCTACGAGCAGTACTTC
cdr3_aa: CASSIGSGSYEQYF

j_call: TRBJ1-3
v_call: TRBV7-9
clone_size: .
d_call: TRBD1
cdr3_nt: TGTGCCAGCAGCCCCCGGACAGGGTTTTACGGAAACACCATATATTTT
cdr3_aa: CASSPRTGFYGNTIYF

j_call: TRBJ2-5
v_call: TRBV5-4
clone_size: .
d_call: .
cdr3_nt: TGTGCCAGCAGCTTGGTTCAGCAAGAGACCCAGTACTTC
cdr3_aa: CASSLVQQETQYF

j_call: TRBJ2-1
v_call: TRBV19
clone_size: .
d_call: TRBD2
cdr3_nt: TGTGCCAGTAGTATTAGCGGGAGGGGGGATGAGCAGTTCTTC
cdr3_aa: CASSISGRGDEQFF

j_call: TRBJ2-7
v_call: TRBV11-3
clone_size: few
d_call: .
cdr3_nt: TGTGCCAGCAGCTTAGATGGGAGCTACGAGCAGTACTTC
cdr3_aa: CASSLDGSYEQYF

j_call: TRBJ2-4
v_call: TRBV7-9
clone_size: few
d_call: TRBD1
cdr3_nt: TGTTCCAGCAGCTCCGGGACAGGGTCGGCCAAAAACATTCAGTACTTC
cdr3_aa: CSSSSGTGSAKNIQYF

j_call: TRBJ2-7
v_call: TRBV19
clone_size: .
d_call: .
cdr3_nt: TGTGCCAGTAGCCAATCCCGGGGACTGTACGTAGAGCAGTACTTC
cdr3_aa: CASSQSRGLYVEQYF

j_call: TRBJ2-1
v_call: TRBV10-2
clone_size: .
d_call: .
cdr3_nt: TGCGCCAGCAGTTACGGGAGCCGGTATGAGCAGTTCTTC
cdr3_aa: CASSYGSRYEQFF

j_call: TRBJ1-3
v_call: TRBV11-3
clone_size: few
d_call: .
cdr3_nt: TGTGCCAGCAGCCTAAACAGATGGGACTCCAAGGGAGGAAACACCATATATTTT
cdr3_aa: CASSLNRWDSKGGNTIYF

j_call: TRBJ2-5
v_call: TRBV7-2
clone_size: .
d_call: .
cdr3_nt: TGTGCCAGCAGCTTAACTAGAGAGACCCAGTACTTC
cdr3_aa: CASSLTRETQYF

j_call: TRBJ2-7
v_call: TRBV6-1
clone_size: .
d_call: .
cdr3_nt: TGTGCCAGCAGTGCGGGACATGGATTCTCCTACGAGCAGTACTTC
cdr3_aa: CASSAGHGFSYEQYF

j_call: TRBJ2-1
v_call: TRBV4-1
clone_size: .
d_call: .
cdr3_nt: TGCGCCAGCAGCCAAGAATGGGCGGGGGCTCATATGGATGAGCAGTTCTTC
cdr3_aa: CASSQEWAGAHMDEQFF

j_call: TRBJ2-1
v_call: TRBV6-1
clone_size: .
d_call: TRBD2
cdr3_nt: TGTGCCAGCACCTTGAGCGGGAGCTACAATGAGCAGTTCTTC
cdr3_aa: CASTLSGSYNEQFF

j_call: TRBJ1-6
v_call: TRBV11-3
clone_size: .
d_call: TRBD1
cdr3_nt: TGTGCCAGCAGCTTAACGGGACAGGGGCGTCCTAATTCACCCCTCCACTTT
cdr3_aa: CASSLTGQGRPNSPLHF

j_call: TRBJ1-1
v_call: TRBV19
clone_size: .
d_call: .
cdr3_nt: TGTGCCAGTAGTATCGGGAACACTGAAGCTTTCTTT
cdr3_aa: CASSIGNTEAFF

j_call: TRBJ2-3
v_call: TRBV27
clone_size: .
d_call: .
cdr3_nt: TGTGCCAGCAGGGACATCCGGGGGGATACGCAGTATTTT
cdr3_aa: CASRDIRGDTQYF

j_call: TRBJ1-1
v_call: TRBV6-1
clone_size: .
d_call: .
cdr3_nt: TGTGCCAGCAGTATACAGGGTTTGAACACTGAAGCTTTCTTT
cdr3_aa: CASSIQGLNTEAFF

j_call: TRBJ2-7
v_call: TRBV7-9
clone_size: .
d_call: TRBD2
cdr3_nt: TGTGCCAGCAGCCTCAGCGGGAGCGGGACCGCCTACGAGCAGTACTTC
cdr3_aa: CASSLSGSGTAYEQYF

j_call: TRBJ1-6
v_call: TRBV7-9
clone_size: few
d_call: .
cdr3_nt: TGTGCCAGCAGCCCCAACCAGGGGCATTCACCCCTCCACTTT
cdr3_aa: CASSPNQGHSPLHF

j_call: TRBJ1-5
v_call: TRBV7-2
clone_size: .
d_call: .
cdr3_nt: TGTGCCAGCAGCTCCTCAGGGGATCGTCAGCCCCAGCATTTT
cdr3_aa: CASSSSGDRQPQHF

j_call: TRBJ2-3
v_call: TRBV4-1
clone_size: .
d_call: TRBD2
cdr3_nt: TGCGCCAGCAGCCCCGAGCGGGGGGGCGTTACAGATACGCAGTATTTT
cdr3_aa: CASSPERGGVTDTQYF

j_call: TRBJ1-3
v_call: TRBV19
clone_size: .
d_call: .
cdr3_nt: TGTGCCAGTAGTTTCGAAATGGCGGTTATCTCTGGAAACACCATATATTTT
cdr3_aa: CASSFEMAVISGNTIYF

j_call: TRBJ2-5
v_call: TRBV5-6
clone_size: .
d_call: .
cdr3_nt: TGTGCCAGCAGCCCTTCCGGTGGCGGGGTGAGAGCGAGAGAGACCCAGTACTTC
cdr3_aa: CASSPSGGGVRARETQYF

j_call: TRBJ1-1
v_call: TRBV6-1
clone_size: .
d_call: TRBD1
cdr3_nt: TGTGCCAGCAGTGTGGTAACAGGGGGCACTGAAGCTTTCTTT
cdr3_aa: CASSVVTGGTEAFF

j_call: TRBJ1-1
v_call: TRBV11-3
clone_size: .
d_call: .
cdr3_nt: TGTGCCAGCAGCTTAGTAGAACGGCAGGGTGACACTGAAGCTTTCTTT
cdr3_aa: CASSLVERQGDTEAFF

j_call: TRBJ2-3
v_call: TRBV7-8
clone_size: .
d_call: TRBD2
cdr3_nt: TGTGCCAGCAGCTTAGCGTGGAGGGTAGCGGGTTACACAGATACGCAGTATTTT
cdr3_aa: CASSLAWRVAGYTDTQYF

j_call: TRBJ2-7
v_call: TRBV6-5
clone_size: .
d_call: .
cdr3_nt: TGTGCCAGCAGGGTTACGACTACCTCCCACGAGCAGTACTTC
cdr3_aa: CASRVTTTSHEQYF

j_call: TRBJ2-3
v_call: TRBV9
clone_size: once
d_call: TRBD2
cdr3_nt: TGTGCCAGCAGCGTAGAAGGCGGGGGGATCACAGATACGCAGTATTTT
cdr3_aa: CASSVEGGGITDTQYF

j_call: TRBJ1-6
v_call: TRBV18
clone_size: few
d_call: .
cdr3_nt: TGTGCCAGCTCACCCTCAGGGAATAATTCACCCCTCCACTTT
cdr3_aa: CASSPSGNNSPLHF

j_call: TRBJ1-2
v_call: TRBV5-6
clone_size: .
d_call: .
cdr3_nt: TGTGCCAGCAGCTTGCCAACTGGGGGGGGTATCTATGGCTACACCTTC
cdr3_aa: CASSLPTGGGIYGYTF

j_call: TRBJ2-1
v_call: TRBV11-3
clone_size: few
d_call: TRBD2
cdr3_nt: TGTGCCAGCAGCCCCGATTGGGGCGGGAGGGCACATGAGCAGTTCTTC
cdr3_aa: CASSPDWGGRAHEQFF

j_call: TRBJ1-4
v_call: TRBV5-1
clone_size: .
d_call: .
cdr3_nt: TGCGCCAGCAGCTTGGGAGTGGCGGGTTATGAAAAACTGTTTTTT
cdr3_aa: CASSLGVAGYEKLFF

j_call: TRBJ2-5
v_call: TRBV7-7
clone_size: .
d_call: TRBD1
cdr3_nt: TGTGCTAGCAGCATGACAGGGCGGCAAGAGACCCAGTACTTC
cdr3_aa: CASSMTGRQETQYF

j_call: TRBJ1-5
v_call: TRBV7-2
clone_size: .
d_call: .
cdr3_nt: TGTGCCAGCAGCCTTGGGACAAATAGCAATCAGCCCCAGCATTTT
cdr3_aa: CASSLGTNSNQPQHF

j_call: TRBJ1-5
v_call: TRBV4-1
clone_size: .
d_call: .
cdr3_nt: TGCGCCAGCAGTCCAAGTCTCCTGGCTCCCGATCAGCCCCAGCATTTT
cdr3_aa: CASSPSLLAPDQPQHF